This TCR beta chain was identified during a study of T cell responses to AZD1222 COVID-19 vaccine. The data were produced by immunoSEQ multiplex PCR, yet TCRdb's version contains in-frame clones alone and is incomplete. The sample lists approximately 130,000 clones; roughly 82% were seen once. With regard to this clone: Its antigen is unidentified.

CDR1 and CDR2 (germline): KGHSH, LQKENI. CDR3 length: 18 residues. The J segment lost 2 bases and the V segment lost 3 bases, leaving 10 bases of the junction unmatched. Doses given second, at about 4 or about 12 weeks, were pooled. General study points: Donor demographics were predominantly white British with a female majority; clonal diversity may be underestimated. Increased Spike-specific TCR breadth and depth were observed after two AZD1222 doses. Variant regions that are unmutated are reportedly the target of nearly half of spike-specific TCRs.

This receptor was obtained from an adult who received the AZD1222 COVID-19 vaccine. The rearrangement uses TRBV18 and TRBJ2-6; 7 bases are a match to TRBD1. Sequences were derived from peripheral blood, sampled 28 days after the second AZD1222 dose. The CDR3 spells CASSPENDRATGANVLTF. The CDR3 DNA is TGTGCCAGCTCACCGGAGAACGACAGGGCCACTGGGGCCAACGTCCTGACTTTC. Supplemented by reference TRBV18 and TRBJ2-6, the full variable domain reads NAGVMQNPRHLVRRRGQEARLRCSPMKGHSHVYWYRQLPEEGLKFMVYLQKENIIDESGMPKERFSAEFPKEGPSILRIQQVVRGDSAAYFCASSPENDRATGANVLTFGAGSRLTVL.